This T cell receptor beta chain was found in a study of OX40 agonist ivuxolimab in advanced cancers. In the study overall: Patients were treated with intravenous ivuxolimab, dosed at 0.01 to 10 mg/kg and infused every 2 weeks.

Patients were ruled out by autoimmune disease history or systemic immunosuppression. Here immunoSEQ multiplex PCR was the method, and the copy in TCRdb shows in-frame clones only, minus some. The sample contains some 62,000 clones, less than 85% of which appear only once. V was cut by 5 bases and J by 0 bases, with 16 bases left in between. The CDR3 runs 17 residues. CDR1 and CDR2 (germline): SNHLY, FYNNEI. V and J are TRBV2 and TRBJ2-2; possibly TRBD2 for D (6 bases). Here the sequenced sample was CD4+ or CD8+ T cells sorted from blood, taken in a trial of the OX40 agonist ivuxolimab. The TCR originated in an adult with an advanced solid tumor such as melanoma, head and neck, liver or kidney cancer. CDR3 protein: CASSPKGSGPNTGELFF. Here the CDR3 DNA reads TGTGCCAGCAGTCCTAAAGGTAGCGGACCGAACACCGGGGAGCTGTTTTTT.